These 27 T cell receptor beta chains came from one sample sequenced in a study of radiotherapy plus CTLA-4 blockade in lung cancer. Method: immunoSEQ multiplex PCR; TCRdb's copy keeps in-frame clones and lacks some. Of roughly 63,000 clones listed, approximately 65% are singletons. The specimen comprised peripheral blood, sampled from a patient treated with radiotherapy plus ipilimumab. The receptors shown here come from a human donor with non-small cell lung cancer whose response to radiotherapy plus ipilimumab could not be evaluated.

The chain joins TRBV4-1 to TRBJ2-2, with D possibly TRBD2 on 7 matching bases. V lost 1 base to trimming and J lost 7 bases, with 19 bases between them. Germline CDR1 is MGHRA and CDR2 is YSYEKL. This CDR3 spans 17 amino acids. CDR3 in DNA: TGCGCCAGCAGCCAAGCGGGACGGGGGGCGCGTGGCGGGGAGCTGTTTTTT. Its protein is CASSQAGRGARGGELFF.

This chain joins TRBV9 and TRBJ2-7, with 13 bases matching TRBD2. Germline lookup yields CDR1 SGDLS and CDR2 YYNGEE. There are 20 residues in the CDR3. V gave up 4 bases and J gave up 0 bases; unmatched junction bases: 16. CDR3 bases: TGTGCCAGCAGCACTCCTAAGAAGACTAGCGGGGGGCCGAGCTCCTACGAGCAGTACTTC. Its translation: CASSTPKKTSGGPSSYEQYF.

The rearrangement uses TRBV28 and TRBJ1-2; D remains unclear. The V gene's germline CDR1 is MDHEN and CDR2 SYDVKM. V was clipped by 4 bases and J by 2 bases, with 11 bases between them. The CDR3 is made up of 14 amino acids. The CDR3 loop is CASSSPGSNYGYTF. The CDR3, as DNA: TGTGCCAGCAGTTCCCCGGGGTCGAACTATGGCTACACCTTC.

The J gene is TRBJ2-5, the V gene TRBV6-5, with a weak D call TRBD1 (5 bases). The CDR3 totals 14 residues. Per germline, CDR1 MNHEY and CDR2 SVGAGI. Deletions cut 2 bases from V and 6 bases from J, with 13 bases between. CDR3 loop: CASSYIGPGKTQYF. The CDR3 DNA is TGTGCCAGCAGTTACATCGGGCCAGGGAAGACCCAGTACTTC.

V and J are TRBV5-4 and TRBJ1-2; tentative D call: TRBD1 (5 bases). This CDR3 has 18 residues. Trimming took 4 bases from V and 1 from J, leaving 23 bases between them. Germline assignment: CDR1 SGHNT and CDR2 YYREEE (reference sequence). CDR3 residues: CASSRVWRGLGYNYGYTF. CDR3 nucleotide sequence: TGTGCCAGCAGCCGGGTTTGGAGGGGCCTGGGGTATAACTATGGCTACACCTTC.

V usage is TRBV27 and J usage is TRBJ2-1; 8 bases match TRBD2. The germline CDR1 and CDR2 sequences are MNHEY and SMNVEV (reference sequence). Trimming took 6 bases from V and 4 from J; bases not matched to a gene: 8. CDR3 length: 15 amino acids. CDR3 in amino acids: CASRGLAGTYNEQFF. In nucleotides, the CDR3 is TGTGCCAGCAGGGGATTAGCGGGGACTTACAATGAGCAGTTCTTC.

The CDR3 DNA follows: TGTGCCATCAGTGAGTCGAGGTTTTCGACTAGCGGGAGTGGGTCCTACAATGAGCAGTTCTTC. Amino acids: CAISESRFSTSGSGSYNEQFF. The V call is TRBV10-3, the J call TRBJ2-1, with TRBD2 matching over 12 bases. Germline V gives CDR1 ENHRY, CDR2 SYGVKD. The J segment lost 1 base and the V segment lost 0 bases, leaving 13 bases of the junction unmatched. The length of the CDR3 is 21 residues.

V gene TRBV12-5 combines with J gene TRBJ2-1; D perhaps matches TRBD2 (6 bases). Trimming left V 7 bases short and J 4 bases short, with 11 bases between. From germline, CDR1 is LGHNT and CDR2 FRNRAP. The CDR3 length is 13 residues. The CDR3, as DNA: TGTGCTAGTGCCGGGGGTTCGTACAATGAGCAGTTCTTC. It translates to CASAGGSYNEQFF.

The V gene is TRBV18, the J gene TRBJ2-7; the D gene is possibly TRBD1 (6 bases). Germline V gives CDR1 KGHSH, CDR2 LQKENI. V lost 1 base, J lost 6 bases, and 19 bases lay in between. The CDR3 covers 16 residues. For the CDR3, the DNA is TGTGCCAGCTCACCACTCTTAGGGGGACCTCGGGGCGAGCAGTACTTC. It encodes CASSPLLGGPRGEQYF.

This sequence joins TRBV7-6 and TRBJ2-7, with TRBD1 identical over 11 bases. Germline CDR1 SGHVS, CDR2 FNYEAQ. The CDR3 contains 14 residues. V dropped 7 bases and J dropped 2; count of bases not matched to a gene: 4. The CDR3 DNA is TGTGCCAGCACCAGGGGACAGGGGGCCTACGAGCAGTACTTC. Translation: CASTRGQGAYEQYF. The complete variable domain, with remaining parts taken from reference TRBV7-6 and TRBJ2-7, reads GAGVSQSPRYKVTKRGQDVALRCDPISGHVSLYWYRQALGQGPEFLTYFNYEAQQDKSGLPNDRFSAERPEGSISTLTIQRTEQRDSAMYRCASTRGQGAYEQYFGPGTRLTVT.

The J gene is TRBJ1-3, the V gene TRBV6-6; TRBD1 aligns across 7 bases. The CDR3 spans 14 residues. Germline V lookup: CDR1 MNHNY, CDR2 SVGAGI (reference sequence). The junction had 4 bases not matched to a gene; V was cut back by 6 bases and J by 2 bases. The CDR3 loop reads CASSPDRAGNTIYF. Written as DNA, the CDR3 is TGTGCCAGCAGCCCAGACAGGGCTGGAAACACCATATATTTT.

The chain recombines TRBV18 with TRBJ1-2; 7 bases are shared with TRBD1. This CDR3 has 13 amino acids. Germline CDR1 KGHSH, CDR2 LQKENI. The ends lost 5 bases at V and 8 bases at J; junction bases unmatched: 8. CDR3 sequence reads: CASSRQGIDGYTF. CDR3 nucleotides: TGTGCCAGCTCAAGACAGGGTATAGACGGCTACACCTTC.

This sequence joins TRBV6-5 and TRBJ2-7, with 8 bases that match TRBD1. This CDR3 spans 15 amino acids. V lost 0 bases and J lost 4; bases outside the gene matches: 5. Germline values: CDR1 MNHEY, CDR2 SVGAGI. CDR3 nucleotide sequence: TGTGCCAGCAGTTACTCGGCAGGGGGCAATTACGAGCAGTACTTC. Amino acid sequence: CASSYSAGGNYEQYF.

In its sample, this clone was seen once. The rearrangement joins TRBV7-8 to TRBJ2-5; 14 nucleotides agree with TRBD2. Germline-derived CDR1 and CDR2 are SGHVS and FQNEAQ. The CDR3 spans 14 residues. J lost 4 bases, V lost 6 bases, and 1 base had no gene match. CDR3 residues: CASRGTSGGETQYF. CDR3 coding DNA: TGTGCCAGCAGGGGGACTAGCGGGGGAGAGACCCAGTACTTC. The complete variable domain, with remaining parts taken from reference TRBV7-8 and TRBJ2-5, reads GAGVSQSPRYKVAKRGQDVALRCDPISGHVSLFWYQQALGQGPEFLTYFQNEAQLDKSGLPSDRFFAERPEGSVSTLKIQRTQQEDSAVYLCASRGTSGGETQYFGPGTRLLVL.

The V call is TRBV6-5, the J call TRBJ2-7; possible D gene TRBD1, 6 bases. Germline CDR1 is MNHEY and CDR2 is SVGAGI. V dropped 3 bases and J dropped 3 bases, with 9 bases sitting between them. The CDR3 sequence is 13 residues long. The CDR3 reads CASSYPDSYEQYF. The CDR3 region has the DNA TGTGCCAGCAGTTATCCGGACAGCTACGAGCAGTACTTC.

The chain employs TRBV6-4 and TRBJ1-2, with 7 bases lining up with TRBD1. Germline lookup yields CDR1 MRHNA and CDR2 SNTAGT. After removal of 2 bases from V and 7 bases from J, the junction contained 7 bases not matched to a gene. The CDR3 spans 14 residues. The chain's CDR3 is CASSDTDRALGYTF. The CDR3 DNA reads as TGTGCCAGCAGTGACACCGACAGGGCCCTTGGCTACACCTTC.

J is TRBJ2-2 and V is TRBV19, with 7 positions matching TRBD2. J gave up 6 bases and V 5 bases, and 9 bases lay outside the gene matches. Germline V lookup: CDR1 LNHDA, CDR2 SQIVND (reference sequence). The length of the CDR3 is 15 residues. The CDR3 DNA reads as TGTGCCAGTAGTCGGGGGGAGGTGGGCCCCGGGGAGCTGTTTTTT. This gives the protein CASSRGEVGPGELFF.

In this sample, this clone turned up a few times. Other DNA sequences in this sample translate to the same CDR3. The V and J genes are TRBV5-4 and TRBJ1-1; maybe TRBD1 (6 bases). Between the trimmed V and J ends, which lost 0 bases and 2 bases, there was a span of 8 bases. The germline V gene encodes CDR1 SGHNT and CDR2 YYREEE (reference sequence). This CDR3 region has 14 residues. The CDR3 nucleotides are TGTGCCAGCAGCTTGGGGGACAAAAACACTGAAGCTTTCTTT. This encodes CASSLGDKNTEAFF.

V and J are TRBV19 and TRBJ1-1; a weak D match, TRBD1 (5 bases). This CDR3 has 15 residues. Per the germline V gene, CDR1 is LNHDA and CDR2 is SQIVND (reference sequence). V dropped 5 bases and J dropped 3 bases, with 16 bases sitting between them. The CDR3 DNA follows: TGTGCCAGTAGTGGGGGGACCTACCTTTACACTGAAGCTTTCTTT. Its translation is CASSGGTYLYTEAFF.

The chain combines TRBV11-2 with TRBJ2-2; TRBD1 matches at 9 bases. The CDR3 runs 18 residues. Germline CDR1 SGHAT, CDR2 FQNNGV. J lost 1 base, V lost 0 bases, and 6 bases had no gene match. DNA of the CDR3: TGTGCCAGCAGCTTAGACCCAGGGGACAGGGTGAACACCGGGGAGCTGTTTTTT. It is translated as CASSLDPGDRVNTGELFF.

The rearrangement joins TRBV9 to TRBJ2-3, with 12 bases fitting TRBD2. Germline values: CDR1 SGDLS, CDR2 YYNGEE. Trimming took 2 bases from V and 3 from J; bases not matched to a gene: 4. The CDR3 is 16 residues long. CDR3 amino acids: CASSVGLAGLTDTQYF. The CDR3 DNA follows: TGTGCCAGCAGCGTCGGACTAGCGGGACTTACAGATACGCAGTATTTT.

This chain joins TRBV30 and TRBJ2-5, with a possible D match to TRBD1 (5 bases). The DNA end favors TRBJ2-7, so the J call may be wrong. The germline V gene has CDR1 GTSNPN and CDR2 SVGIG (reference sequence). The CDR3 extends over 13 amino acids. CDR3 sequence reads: CAWQGMDIYEQYF. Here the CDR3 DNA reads TGTGCCTGGCAGGGCATGGACATATACGAGCAGTACTTC.

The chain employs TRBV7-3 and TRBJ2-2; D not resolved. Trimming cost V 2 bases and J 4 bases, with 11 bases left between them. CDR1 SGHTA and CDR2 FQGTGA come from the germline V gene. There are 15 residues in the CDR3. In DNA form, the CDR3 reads TGTGCCAGCAGCTTAGGGTCCCCAGGCACCGGGGAGCTGTTTTTT. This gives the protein CASSLGSPGTGELFF.

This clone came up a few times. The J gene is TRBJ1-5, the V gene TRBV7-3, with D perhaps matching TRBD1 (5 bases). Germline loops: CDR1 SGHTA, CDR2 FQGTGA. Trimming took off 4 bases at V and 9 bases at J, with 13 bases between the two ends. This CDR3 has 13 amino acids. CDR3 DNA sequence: TGTGCCAGCAGCTCCCGACAGTTCCGGCCCCAGCATTTT. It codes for CASSSRQFRPQHF.

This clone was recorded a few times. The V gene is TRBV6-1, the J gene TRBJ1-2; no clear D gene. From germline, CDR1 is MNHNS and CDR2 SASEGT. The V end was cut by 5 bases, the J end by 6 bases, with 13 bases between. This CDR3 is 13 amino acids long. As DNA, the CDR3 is TGTGCCAGCAGTAGCTCCCTGGTCCATGGCTACACCTTC. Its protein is CASSSSLVHGYTF.

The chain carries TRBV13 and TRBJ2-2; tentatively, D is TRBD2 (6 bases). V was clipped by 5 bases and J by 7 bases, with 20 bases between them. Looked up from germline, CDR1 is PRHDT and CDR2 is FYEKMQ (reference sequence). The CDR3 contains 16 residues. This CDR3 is CASSLAPLSGSGELFF. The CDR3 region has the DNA TGTGCCAGCAGCCTAGCGCCCCTATCCGGGAGCGGGGAGCTGTTTTTT. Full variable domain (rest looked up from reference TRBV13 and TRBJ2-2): AAGVIQSPRHLIKEKRETATLKCYPIPRHDTVYWYQQGPGQDPQFLISFYEKMQSDKGSIPDRFSAQQFSDYHSELNMSSLELGDSALYFCASSLAPLSGSGELFFGEGSRLTVL.

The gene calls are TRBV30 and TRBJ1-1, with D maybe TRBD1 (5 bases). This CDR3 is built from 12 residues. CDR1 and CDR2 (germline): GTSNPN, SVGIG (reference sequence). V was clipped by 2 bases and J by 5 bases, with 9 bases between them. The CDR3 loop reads CAWSSGLTEAFF. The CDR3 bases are TGTGCCTGGAGTTCAGGGCTGACTGAAGCTTTCTTT.